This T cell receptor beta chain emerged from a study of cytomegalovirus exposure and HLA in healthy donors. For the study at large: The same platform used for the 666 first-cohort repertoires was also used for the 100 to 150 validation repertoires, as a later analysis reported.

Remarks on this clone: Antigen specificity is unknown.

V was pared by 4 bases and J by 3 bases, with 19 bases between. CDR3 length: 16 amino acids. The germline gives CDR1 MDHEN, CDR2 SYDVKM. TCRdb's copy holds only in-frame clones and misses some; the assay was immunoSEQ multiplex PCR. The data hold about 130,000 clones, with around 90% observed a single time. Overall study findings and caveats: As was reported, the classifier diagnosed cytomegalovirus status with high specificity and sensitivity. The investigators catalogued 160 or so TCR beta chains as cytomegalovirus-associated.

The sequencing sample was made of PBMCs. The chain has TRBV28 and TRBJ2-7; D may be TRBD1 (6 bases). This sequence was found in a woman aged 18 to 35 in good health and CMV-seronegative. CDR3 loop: CASSSLSPDRDYEQYF. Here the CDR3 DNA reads TGTGCCAGCAGTTCGCTATCCCCGGACAGAGACTACGAGCAGTACTTC.